The rows below give T cell receptor beta chains drawn from one sample of a study of blood T cell repertoires in COVID-19. Sequencing was performed with immunoSEQ multiplex PCR; in TCRdb, only in-frame clones are kept and a portion is missing. This table holds under 250,000 clones, 83% found once. The material sequenced was peripheral blood. These receptors came from a man aged 35-49 years with active or convalescent COVID-19. Both conserved end residues are part of each CDR3. The D gene is left open where the match is weak. The size field is filled for only some rows; it gives once, few, many or a size class.

TRBV27,-,-,TRBJ2-7,TGTGCCAGCAGCTACCAGGGGAGCTCCTACGAGCAGTACTTC,CASSYQGSSYEQYF
TRBV7-8,few,TRBD2,TRBJ2-5,TGTGCCAGCAGCTTAGGGGAGGGATCTCAAGAGACCCAGTACTTC,CASSLGEGSQETQYF
TRBV4-3,few,-,TRBJ1-2,TGCGCCAGCAGCCAAGAGGGGGAGGTGGGGTTCCGTTATGGCTACACCTTC,CASSQEGEVGFRYGYTF
TRBV10-3,few,TRBD2,TRBJ2-1,TGTGCCATCAGTGATAGACAGAGCGGGGGCTACAATGAGCAGTTCTTC,CAISDRQSGGYNEQFF
TRBV4-3,-,TRBD1,TRBJ1-3,TGCGCCAGCAGCCAAGTTACAGGGGGAGGAAACACCATATATTTT,CASSQVTGGGNTIYF
TRBV24-1,-,-,TRBJ2-1,TGTGCCACCAAACAGGGCGGTGAGCAGTTCTTC,CATKQGGEQFF
TRBV11-3,once,-,TRBJ1-5,TGTGCCAGCAGCTTAGATCCTCTTCAGCCCCAGCATTTT,CASSLDPLQPQHF
TRBV19,-,-,TRBJ1-1,TGTGCCAGTAGTATAGTGCGAGACACTGAAGCTTTCTTT,CASSIVRDTEAFF
TRBV29-1,once,TRBD2,TRBJ2-5,TGCAGCGCCACTAGCGGGGGGTTCCAAGAGACCCAGTACTTC,CSATSGGFQETQYF
TRBV2,-,TRBD2,TRBJ2-3,TGTGCCAGCAGTCTACTAGCGGTACCAGATACGCAGTATTTT,CASSLLAVPDTQYF
TRBV18,-,-,TRBJ2-2,TGTGCCAGCTCACCACCGTTAGGTGGCGGGGAGAACACCGGGGAGCTGTTTTTT,CASSPPLGGGENTGELFF
TRBV2,-,-,TRBJ2-7,TGTGCCAGCAGTGGCGGCAGAGCGGCCTACGAGCAGTACTTC,CASSGGRAAYEQYF
TRBV6-5,-,TRBD1,TRBJ1-1,TGTGCCAGCAGTTCCATCAGGGGGGCAGACACTGAAGCTTTCTTT,CASSSIRGADTEAFF
TRBV11-2,-,-,TRBJ1-6,TGTGCCAGCAGCTTACTTGACAGCTCCTATAATTCACCCCTCCACTTT,CASSLLDSSYNSPLHF
TRBV6-5,-,TRBD1,TRBJ1-2,TGTGCCAGCAGTTCCGGGACAGGGGGTGGCTACACCTTC,CASSSGTGGGYTF
TRBV18,-,-,TRBJ1-2,TGTGCCAGCTCACCCGGGGAAATGAACTATGGCTACACCTTC,CASSPGEMNYGYTF
TRBV11-3,-,-,TRBJ2-7,TGTGCCAGCAGCTCGGACAGCTACGAGCAGTACTTC,CASSSDSYEQYF
TRBV3-1/TRBV3-2,-,-,TRBJ1-1,TGTGCCACCCAGGCGGAGGGCAACACTGAAGCTTTCTTT,CATQAEGNTEAFF
TRBV19,-,-,TRBJ2-7,TGTGCCAGTAGTATAGCCTCGACAGGATACGAGCAGTACTTC,CASSIASTGYEQYF
TRBV6-5,few,-,TRBJ2-7,TGTGCCAGTCGGGGACCCGGGAGAGAGCAGTACTTC,CASRGPGREQYF
TRBV11-2,-,-,TRBJ2-7,TGTGCCAGCAGCTCTCAACAGAGACCCCCTTCCGAGCAGTACTTC,CASSSQQRPPSEQYF
TRBV12-3/TRBV12-4,-,-,TRBJ1-1,TGTGCCAGCAGTTTATCCTACACTGAAGCTTTCTTT,CASSLSYTEAFF
TRBV7-9,-,TRBD1,TRBJ1-2,TGTGCCAGCAGCTTAGGGGACAGCGTTAACTATGGCTACACCTTC,CASSLGDSVNYGYTF
TRBV6-1,-,TRBD1,TRBJ2-7,TGTGCCAGCAGTGAAGGGGACAGCTCCTACGAGCAGTACTTC,CASSEGDSSYEQYF
TRBV19,-,-,TRBJ2-3,TGTGCCAGTAGTATAGCTAGAGATACGCAGTATTTT,CASSIARDTQYF
TRBV9,-,-,TRBJ1-4,TGTGCCAGCAGCGAGGAGGGTTCGGAAAAACTGTTTTTT,CASSEEGSEKLFF
TRBV6-6,-,-,TRBJ1-3,TGTGCCAGCAGCTCCGGACAGATCGGAAACACCATATATTTT,CASSSGQIGNTIYF
TRBV3-1/TRBV3-2,-,TRBD1,TRBJ2-1,TGTGCCAGCAGCCGGGGACAGGGACTTACAAGCTCCTACAATGAGCAGTTCTTC,CASSRGQGLTSSYNEQFF
TRBV6-5,-,TRBD1,TRBJ2-5,TGTGCCAGCACCGGGACAGACCTTTTCGGCGAGACCCAGTACTTC,CASTGTDLFGETQYF
TRBV27,once,-,TRBJ1-5,TGTGCCAGCAGTGCTCTCTACCGGGGCAATCAGCCCCAGCATTTT,CASSALYRGNQPQHF
TRBV6-1,-,TRBD1,TRBJ1-5,TGTGCCAGCAGTGAGGGACAGACATATCAGCCCCAGCATTTT,CASSEGQTYQPQHF
TRBV12-3/TRBV12-4,few,-,TRBJ1-5,TGTGCCAGCAGTTCTTTTAGCAATCAGCCCCAGCATTTT,CASSSFSNQPQHF
TRBV19,-,TRBD1,TRBJ1-5,TGTGCCAGTACCGAGGGGAGGGACAGGGTCCATCAGCCCCAGCATTTT,CASTEGRDRVHQPQHF
TRBV19,-,-,TRBJ2-7,TGTGCCAGTAGTATCCTTGGGGGCGGCGAGCAGTACTTC,CASSILGGGEQYF
TRBV3-1/TRBV3-2,-,-,TRBJ1-1,TGTGCCAGCAGCCTAAGCCGGGGGGTGAACACTGAAGCTTTCTTT,CASSLSRGVNTEAFF
TRBV6-5,few,-,TRBJ1-1,TGTGCCAGCAGGAGGAACACTGAAGCTTTCTTT,CASRRNTEAFF
TRBV3-1/TRBV3-2,once,TRBD2,TRBJ2-7,TGTGCCAGCAGCGCCAGTTACGGGACTAGCGCCATCGAGCAGTACTTC,CASSASYGTSAIEQYF
TRBV12-3/TRBV12-4,-,TRBD1,TRBJ1-1,TGTGCCAGCGACCAGGGGGAGAACACTGAAGCTTTCTTT,CASDQGENTEAFF
TRBV30,-,TRBD1,TRBJ1-3,TGTGCCTGGAGTAGGAGGGACAGGGGAAACACCATATATTTT,CAWSRRDRGNTIYF
TRBV27,-,-,TRBJ1-6,TGTGCCAGCGGTAGACAGGTGGATAATTCACCCCTCCACTTT,CASGRQVDNSPLHF
TRBV9,-,TRBD2,TRBJ2-1,TGTGCCAGCAGCGTAGCGGCTAGCGGTCACAATGAGCAGTTCTTC,CASSVAASGHNEQFF
TRBV27,-,TRBD2,TRBJ2-3,TGTGCCAGCAGTTTTTGGCGGGGGATTGGGACAGATACGCAGTATTTT,CASSFWRGIGTDTQYF
TRBV24-1,-,TRBD1,TRBJ2-1,TGTGCCACCAGTGATTTGAGACAGGGGGCCAATGAGCAGTTCTTC,CATSDLRQGANEQFF